This T cell receptor (beta chain) was identified in a study of OX40 agonist ivuxolimab in advanced cancers. Study-level background: Over 30% of patients had received prior checkpoint inhibitor therapy. Of the patients, three showed partial responses, one with hepatocellular carcinoma and two with cutaneous melanoma.

TCRdb keeps only in-frame clones here, not all; method: immunoSEQ multiplex PCR. The data show over 35,000 clones, with just over 85% seen just once and around a fifth held by the top ten. The CDR3 covers 14 residues. Germline V gene lookup returns CDR1 LGHNA and CDR2 YNFKEQ. Deletions cut 1 base from V and 6 bases from J, with 12 bases between. This TCR was recovered from an adult with an advanced solid tumor such as melanoma, head and neck, liver or kidney cancer. The specimen comprised CD4+ or CD8+ T cells sorted from blood, sampled in a trial of the OX40 agonist ivuxolimab. The chain combines TRBV4-2 with TRBJ1-1, with D tentatively TRBD1 (5 bases). The CDR3 reads CASSQVDRRAEAFF. The CDR3 DNA is TGTGCCAGCAGCCAAGTAGATCGCAGGGCTGAAGCTTTCTTT.